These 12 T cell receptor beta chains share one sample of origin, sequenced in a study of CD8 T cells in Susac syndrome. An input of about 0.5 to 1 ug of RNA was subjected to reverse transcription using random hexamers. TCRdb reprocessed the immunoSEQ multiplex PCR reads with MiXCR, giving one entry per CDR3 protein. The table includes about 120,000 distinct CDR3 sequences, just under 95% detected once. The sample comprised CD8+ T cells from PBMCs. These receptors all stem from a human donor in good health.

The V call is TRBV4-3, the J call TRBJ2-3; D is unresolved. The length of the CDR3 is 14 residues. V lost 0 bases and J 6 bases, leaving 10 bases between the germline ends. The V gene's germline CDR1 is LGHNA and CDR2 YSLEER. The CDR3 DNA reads TGCGCCAGCAGCCAAGATCGACCGCGGGATACGCAGTATTTT. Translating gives CASSQDRPRDTQYF.

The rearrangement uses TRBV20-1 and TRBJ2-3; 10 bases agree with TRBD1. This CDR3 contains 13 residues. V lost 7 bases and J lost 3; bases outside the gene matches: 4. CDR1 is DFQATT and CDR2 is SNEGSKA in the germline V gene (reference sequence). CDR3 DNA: TGCAGTGGAAGGACAGGGGGGACAGATACGCAGTATTTT. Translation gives CSGRTGGTDTQYF.

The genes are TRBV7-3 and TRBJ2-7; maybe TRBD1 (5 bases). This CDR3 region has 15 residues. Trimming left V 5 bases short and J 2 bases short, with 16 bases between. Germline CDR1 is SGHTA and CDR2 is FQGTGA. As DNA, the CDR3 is TGTGCCAGCAGCCTCAGGGCAGCACCACCCTACGAGCAGTACTTC. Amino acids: CASSLRAAPPYEQYF.

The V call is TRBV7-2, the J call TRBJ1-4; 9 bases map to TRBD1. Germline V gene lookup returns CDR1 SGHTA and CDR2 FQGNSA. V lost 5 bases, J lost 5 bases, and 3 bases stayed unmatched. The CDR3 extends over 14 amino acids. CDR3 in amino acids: CASSPGTGNEKLFF. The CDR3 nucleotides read TGTGCCAGCAGCCCCGGGACAGGGAATGAAAAACTGTTTTTT.

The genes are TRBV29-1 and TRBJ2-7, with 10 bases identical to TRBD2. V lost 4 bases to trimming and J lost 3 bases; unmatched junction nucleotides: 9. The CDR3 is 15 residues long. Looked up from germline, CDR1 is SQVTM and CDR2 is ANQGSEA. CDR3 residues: CSVASGRPGVYEQYF. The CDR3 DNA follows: TGCAGCGTTGCTAGCGGGAGACCGGGCGTCTACGAGCAGTACTTC.

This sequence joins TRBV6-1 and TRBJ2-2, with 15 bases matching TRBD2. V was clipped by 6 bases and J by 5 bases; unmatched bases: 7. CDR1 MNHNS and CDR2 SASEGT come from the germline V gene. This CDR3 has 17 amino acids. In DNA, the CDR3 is TGTGCCAGCAGGCGGACTAGCGGGAGGGGGTTAACCGGGGAGCTGTTTTTT. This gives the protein CASRRTSGRGLTGELFF.

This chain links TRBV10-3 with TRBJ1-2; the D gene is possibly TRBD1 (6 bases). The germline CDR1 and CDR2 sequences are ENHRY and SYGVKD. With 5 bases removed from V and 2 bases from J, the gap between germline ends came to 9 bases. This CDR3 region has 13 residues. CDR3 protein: CAISSDRNYGYTF. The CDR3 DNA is TGTGCCATCAGTTCCGACAGGAACTATGGCTACACCTTC.

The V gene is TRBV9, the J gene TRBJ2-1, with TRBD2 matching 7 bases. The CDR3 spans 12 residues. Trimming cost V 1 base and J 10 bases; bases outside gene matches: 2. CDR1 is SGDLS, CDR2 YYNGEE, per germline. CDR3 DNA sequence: TGTGCCAGCAGCGTAACCGGGGGGGAGCAGTTCTTC. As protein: CASSVTGGEQFF.

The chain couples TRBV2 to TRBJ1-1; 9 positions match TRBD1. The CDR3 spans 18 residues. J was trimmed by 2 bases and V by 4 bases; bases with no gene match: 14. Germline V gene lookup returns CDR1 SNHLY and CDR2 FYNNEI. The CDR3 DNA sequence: TGTGCCAGCAGTGTTTCGCGGGACAGGGCGGAAAGAAACACTGAAGCTTTCTTT. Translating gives CASSVSRDRAERNTEAFF.

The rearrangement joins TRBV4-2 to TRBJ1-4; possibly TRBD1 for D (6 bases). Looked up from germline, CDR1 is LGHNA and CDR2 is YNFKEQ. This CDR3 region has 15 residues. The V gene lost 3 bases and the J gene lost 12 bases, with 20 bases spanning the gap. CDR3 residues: CASSQVTGLGKELFF. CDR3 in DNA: TGTGCCAGCAGCCAGGTGACAGGCCTGGGGAAAGAACTGTTTTTT.

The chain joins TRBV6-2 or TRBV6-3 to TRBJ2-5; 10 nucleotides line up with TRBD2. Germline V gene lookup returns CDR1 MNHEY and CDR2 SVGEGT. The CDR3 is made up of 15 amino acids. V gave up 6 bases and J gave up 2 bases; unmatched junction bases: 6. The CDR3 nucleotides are TGTGCCAGCAGACCTAGCGGGAGCTTTCAAGAGACCCAGTACTTC. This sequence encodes CASRPSGSFQETQYF.

CDR3 residues: CASGPNTGTGDPQNTGELFF. CDR3 DNA sequence: TGTGCTAGTGGTCCAAATACCGGGACAGGGGACCCCCAGAACACCGGGGAGCTGTTTTTT. The gene calls are TRBV12-5 and TRBJ2-2, with 10 bases that match TRBD1. After removal of 5 bases from V and 1 base from J, the junction contained 16 bases not matched to a gene. This CDR3 has 20 residues. The germline V gene has CDR1 LGHNT and CDR2 FRNRAP.